Listed here is a single T cell receptor beta chain. The source of the sample is a study of T cell changes during pregnancy in multiple sclerosis. The method was immunoSEQ multiplex PCR; TCRdb's version includes in-frame clones alone and lacks a portion of them. The data contain approximately 74,000 clones, about 85% of them singletons. The CDR3 sequence is 13 residues long. J lost 6 bases, V lost 4 bases, and 6 bases had no gene match. Germline V gene lookup returns CDR1 LNHDA and CDR2 SQIVND (reference sequence). The origin of this receptor is a female donor with multiple sclerosis, enrolled in a pregnancy study. The material was peripheral blood, obtained before pregnancy. J is TRBJ2-7 and V is TRBV19; 7 bases line up with TRBD1. The CDR3 region has the DNA TGTGCCAGTAGTAGAACACAGGGGTCCGAGCAGTACTTC. Protein sequence: CASSRTQGSEQYF.